These 11 T cell receptor beta chains came from one sample sequenced in a study of control samples from healthy donors and cancer patients. This table comes from immunoSEQ multiplex PCR, and its TCRdb copy is limited to in-frame clones, with some not included. The sample records under 130,000 clones, 85% to 90% being singletons. Sample: PBMCs. The source is a man aged 55 to 70 with lung cancer.

The rearrangement uses TRBV12-5 and TRBJ2-2; D is uncertain. Trimming took off 6 bases at V and 6 bases at J, with 5 bases between the two ends. This CDR3 is built from 11 residues. Germline V lookup: CDR1 LGHNT, CDR2 FRNRAP. The CDR3 DNA sequence: TGTGCTAGTGGCCTCTCCGGGGAGCTGTTTTTT. Translated, it gives CASGLSGELFF.

This chain links TRBV11-2 with TRBJ2-7, with 8 bases that match TRBD1. The length of the CDR3 is 16 residues. In germline, CDR1 is SGHAT, CDR2 FQNNGV. V shed 7 bases and J 2 bases; nucleotides not matched to a gene: 13. The chain's CDR3 is CASTPTVGTGTYEQYF. The CDR3 DNA sequence: TGTGCCAGCACTCCGACGGTGGGGACAGGTACCTACGAGCAGTACTTC.

This clone was seen only once. This rearrangement joins TRBV6-5 to TRBJ1-2, with 8 bases identical to TRBD1. V gave up 6 bases and J gave up 6 bases; unmatched junction bases: 9. CDR1 and CDR2 from the germline V gene are MNHEY and SVGAGI. The CDR3 loop spans 14 amino acids. CDR3 region: CASSTRIQGDGYTF. CDR3 nucleotides: TGTGCCAGCAGCACACGGATACAGGGGGATGGCTACACCTTC.

This clone was picked up a small number of times. The gene calls are TRBV7-8 and TRBJ1-4; TRBD1 matches at 8 bases. J lost 7 bases, V lost 5 bases, and 9 bases had no gene match. The CDR3 runs to 15 residues. Per germline, CDR1 SGHVS and CDR2 FQNEAQ. In DNA form, the CDR3 reads TGTGCCAGCAGCCCTCACAGGGGGTTTCGTGAAAAACTGTTTTTT. It codes for CASSPHRGFREKLFF. The entire variable domain, with the rest obtained from reference TRBV7-8 and TRBJ1-4, is as follows: GAGVSQSPRYKVAKRGQDVALRCDPISGHVSLFWYQQALGQGPEFLTYFQNEAQLDKSGLPSDRFFAERPEGSVSTLKIQRTQQEDSAVYLCASSPHRGFREKLFFGSGTQLSVL.

With regard to this clone: The sample has other DNA sequences that encode this CDR3 too. This chain connects TRBV2 to TRBJ2-5; D gene uncertain. Per germline, CDR1 SNHLY and CDR2 FYNNEI. Trimming took 1 base from V and 4 from J, leaving 4 bases between them. The CDR3 consists of 12 residues. The DNA for the CDR3 is TGTGCCAGCAGTGAAGGGGGAGAGACCCAGTACTTC. As protein: CASSEGGETQYF.

This clone was found once. The chain links TRBV11-3 to TRBJ2-5; D is undetermined. In germline, CDR1 is SGHNT, CDR2 YENEEA. Deletions cut 1 base from V and 0 bases from J, with 3 bases between. The CDR3 is 13 amino acids. The CDR3 coding sequence is TGTGCCAGCAGCTTAGCGGACCAAGAGACCCAGTACTTC. This codes for CASSLADQETQYF.

This chain connects TRBV2 to TRBJ1-4; D perhaps matches TRBD1 (6 bases). From germline, CDR1 is SNHLY and CDR2 FYNNEI. Trimming stripped 4 bases from V and 8 bases from J, with 8 bases between. This CDR3 has 12 residues. The CDR3 region is CASSAQGEKLFF. CDR3 sequence (DNA): TGTGCCAGCAGTGCACAGGGAGAAAAACTGTTTTTT.

The chain links TRBV6-5 to TRBJ2-3, with 11 bases lining up with TRBD2. Germline CDR1 and CDR2: MNHEY and SVGAGI. The CDR3 loop spans 14 amino acids. The J segment lost 3 bases and the V segment lost 5 bases, leaving 1 base of the junction unmatched. The CDR3 sequence: CASSLAGGTDTQYF. The CDR3, as DNA: TGTGCCAGCAGTCTAGCGGGGGGAACAGATACGCAGTATTTT.

The chain uses TRBV7-3 and TRBJ2-6; D is ambiguous. V was cut by 4 bases and J by 0 bases, with 7 bases left in between. The CDR3 length is 15 residues. Germline V CDR1 and CDR2: SGHTA, FQGTGA. As DNA, the CDR3 is TGTGCCAGCAGCTATAGGGACTCTGGGGCCAACGTCCTGACTTTC. This translates into CASSYRDSGANVLTF.

CDR3 residues: CASSQGHSRTEAFF. CDR3 coding DNA: TGCGCCAGCAGCCAAGGTCACAGTCGGACTGAAGCTTTCTTT. The V and J genes are TRBV4-1 and TRBJ1-1; D unresolved. The CDR3 runs to 14 residues. Germline loops: CDR1 MGHRA, CDR2 YSYEKL. V dropped 1 base and J dropped 5 bases, with 11 bases sitting between them.

The rearrangement uses TRBV2 and TRBJ2-5, with D perhaps being TRBD1 or TRBD2 (6 bases each). The V gene lost 3 bases and the J gene lost 5 bases, with 10 bases spanning the gap. Germline CDR1 reads SNHLY; CDR2 reads FYNNEI. This CDR3 is built from 13 residues. For the CDR3, the DNA is TGTGCCAGCAGTGAGGGGGCGGGGGAGACCCAGTACTTC. Its translation: CASSEGAGETQYF. The full variable domain, rest sourced from reference TRBV2 and TRBJ2-5, is EPEVTQTPSHQVTQMGQEVILRCVPISNHLYFYWYRQILGQKVEFLVSFYNNEISEKSEIFDDQFSVERPDGSNFTLKIRSTKLEDSAMYFCASSEGAGETQYFGPGTRLLVL.